This T cell receptor (beta chain) was documented in a study of Graves' ophthalmopathy and Graves' hyperthyroidism. Ten or more counts support this clonotype. V lost 10 bases and J lost 1, with 10 bases in between. The germline V gene encodes CDR1 MNHEY and CDR2 SVGAGI. There are 12 residues in the CDR3. Patients newly diagnosed with hyperthyroidism, under 2 months' duration, were aged 18 to 65, the study reports. Amplification of TCR beta CDR3 regions used RNA transcripts. In the first round, RT-PCR was carried out with HTBI primers, and a multiplex PCR formed the second round. Each CDR3 protein is one row after TCRdb ran MiXCR on the multiplex PCR reads. Of approximately 1.2 million distinct CDR3 sequences listed, 35% to 40% are singletons.

The TCR originated in an adult man with Graves' hyperthyroidism. The V and J genes are TRBV6-5 and TRBJ1-1; D is unresolved. The sample consisted of peripheral blood or thyroid tissue (not recorded which). The CDR3 protein is CATRKSNTEAFF. The CDR3 nucleotides are TGTGCCACCCGTAAGTCGAACACTGAAGCTTTCTTT.